What follows is one T cell receptor beta chain and its context. These data belong to a study of patients and donors after allogeneic stem cell transplantation. Deletions cut 4 bases from V and 7 bases from J, with 13 bases between. CDR3 length equals 13 residues. TCRdb processed the RT-PCR reads anew with MiXCR; each CDR3 protein has one entry. The sample records 400,000 to 500,000 distinct CDR3 sequences, 16% being singletons. J is TRBJ1-2 and V is TRBV12-3 or TRBV12-4, with a weak D call TRBD1 (6 bases). The sequence was obtained from a human donor who was either an allogeneic HSCT recipient or a stem cell or donor lymphocyte infusion donor (not recorded which). It is not recorded whose cells these are; they may come from a transplant donor. The sequenced sample consisted of blood, either unsorted or a sorted T cell fraction (not recorded which). The CDR3 loop is CASSSGTRGGYTF. As DNA, the CDR3 is TGTGCCAGCAGTTCCGGGACCAGGGGTGGCTACACCTTC.